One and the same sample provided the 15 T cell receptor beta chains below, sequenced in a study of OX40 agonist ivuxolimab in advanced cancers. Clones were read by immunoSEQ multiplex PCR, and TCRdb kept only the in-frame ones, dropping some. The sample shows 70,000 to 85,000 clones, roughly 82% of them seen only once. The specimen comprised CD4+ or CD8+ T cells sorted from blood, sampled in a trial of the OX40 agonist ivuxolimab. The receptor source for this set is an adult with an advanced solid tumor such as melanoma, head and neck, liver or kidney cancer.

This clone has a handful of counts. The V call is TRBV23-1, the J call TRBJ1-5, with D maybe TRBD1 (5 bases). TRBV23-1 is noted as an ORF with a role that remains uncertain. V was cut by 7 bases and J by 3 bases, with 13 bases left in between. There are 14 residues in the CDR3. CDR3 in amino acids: CASTDSSDNQPQHF. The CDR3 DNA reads TGCGCCAGCACCGACAGTTCGGACAATCAGCCCCAGCATTTT.

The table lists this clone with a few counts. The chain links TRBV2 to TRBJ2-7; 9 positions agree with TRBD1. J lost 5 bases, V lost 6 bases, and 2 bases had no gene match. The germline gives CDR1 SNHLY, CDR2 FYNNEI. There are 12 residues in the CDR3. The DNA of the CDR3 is TGTGCCAGCAGGGACAGGGGAAACGAGCAGTACTTC. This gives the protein CASRDRGNEQYF.

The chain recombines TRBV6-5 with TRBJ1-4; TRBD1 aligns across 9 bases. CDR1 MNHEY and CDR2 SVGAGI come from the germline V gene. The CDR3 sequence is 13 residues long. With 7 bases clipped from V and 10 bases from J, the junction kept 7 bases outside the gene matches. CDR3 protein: CASTGQGSVKLFF. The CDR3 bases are TGTGCCAGCACTGGACAGGGGTCCGTAAAACTGTTTTTT.

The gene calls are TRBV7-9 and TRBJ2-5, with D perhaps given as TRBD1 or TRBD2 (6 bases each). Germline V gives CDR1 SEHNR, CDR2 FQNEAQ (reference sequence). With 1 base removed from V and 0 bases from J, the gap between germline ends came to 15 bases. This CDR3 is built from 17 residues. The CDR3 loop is CASSLVWGAGYQETQYF. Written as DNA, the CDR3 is TGTGCCAGCAGCTTAGTCTGGGGGGCGGGGTACCAAGAGACCCAGTACTTC. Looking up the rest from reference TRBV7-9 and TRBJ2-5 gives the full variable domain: DTGVSQNPRHKITKRGQNVTFRCDPISEHNRLYWYRQTLGQGPEFLTYFQNEAQLEKSRLLSDRFSAERPKGSFSTLEIQRTEQGDSAMYLCASSLVWGAGYQETQYFGPGTRLLVL.

For the CDR3, the DNA is TGTGCCGTTGCGAGCCGTGAGACCCAGTACTTC. Its translation is CAVASRETQYF. V usage is TRBV10-3 and J usage is TRBJ2-5; D not certain. Trimming left V 11 bases short and J 5 bases short, with 12 bases between. The CDR3 length is 11 residues. Germline assignment: CDR1 ENHRY and CDR2 SYGVKD.

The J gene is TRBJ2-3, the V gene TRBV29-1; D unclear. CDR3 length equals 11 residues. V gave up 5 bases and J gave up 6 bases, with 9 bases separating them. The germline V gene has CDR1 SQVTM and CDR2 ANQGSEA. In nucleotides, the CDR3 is TGCAGCGTTAGGGTTTTCGATACGCAGTATTTT. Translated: CSVRVFDTQYF.

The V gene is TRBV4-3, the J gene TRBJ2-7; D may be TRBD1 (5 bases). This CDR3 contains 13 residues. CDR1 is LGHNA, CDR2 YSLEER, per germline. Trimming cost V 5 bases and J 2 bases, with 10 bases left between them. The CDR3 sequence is CASSRGGPYEQYF. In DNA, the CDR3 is TGCGCCAGCAGCAGGGGCGGCCCCTACGAGCAGTACTTC.

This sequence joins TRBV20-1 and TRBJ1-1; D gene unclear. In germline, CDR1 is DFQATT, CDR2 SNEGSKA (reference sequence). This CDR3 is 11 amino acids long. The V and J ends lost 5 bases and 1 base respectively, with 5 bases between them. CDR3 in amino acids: CSAPENTEAFF. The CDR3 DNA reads TGCAGTGCTCCCGAGAACACTGAAGCTTTCTTT.

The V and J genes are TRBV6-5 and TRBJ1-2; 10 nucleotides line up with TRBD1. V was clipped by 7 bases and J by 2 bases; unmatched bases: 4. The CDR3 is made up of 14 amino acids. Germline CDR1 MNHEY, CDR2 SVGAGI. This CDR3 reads CASTDRGPNYGYTF. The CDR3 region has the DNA TGTGCCAGCACTGACAGGGGGCCGAACTATGGCTACACCTTC.

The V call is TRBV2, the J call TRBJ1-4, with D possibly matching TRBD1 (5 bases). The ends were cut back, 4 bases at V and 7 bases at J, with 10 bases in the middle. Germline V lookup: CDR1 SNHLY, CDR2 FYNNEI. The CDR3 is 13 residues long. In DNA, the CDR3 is TGTGCCAGCAGTGTCCAGGGAGGTGAAAAACTGTTTTTT. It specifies CASSVQGGEKLFF.

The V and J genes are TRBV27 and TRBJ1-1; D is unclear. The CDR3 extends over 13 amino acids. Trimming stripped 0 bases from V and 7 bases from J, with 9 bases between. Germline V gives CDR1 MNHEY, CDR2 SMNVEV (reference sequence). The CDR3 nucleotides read TGTGCCAGCAGTTTATCTGGTTCAGGTGAAGCTTTCTTT. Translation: CASSLSGSGEAFF.

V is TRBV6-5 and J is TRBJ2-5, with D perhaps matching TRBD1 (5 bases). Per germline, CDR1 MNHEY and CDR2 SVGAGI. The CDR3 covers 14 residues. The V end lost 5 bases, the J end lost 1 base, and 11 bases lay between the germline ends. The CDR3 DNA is TGTGCCAGCAGTGAGGCCCAGGGCCAAGAGACCCAGTACTTC. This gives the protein CASSEAQGQETQYF.

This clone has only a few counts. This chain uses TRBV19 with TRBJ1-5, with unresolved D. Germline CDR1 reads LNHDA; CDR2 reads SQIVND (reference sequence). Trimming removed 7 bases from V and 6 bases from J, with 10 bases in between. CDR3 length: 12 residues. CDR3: CASTSGSQPQHF. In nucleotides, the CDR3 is TGTGCCAGTACCTCCGGGAGTCAGCCCCAGCATTTT.

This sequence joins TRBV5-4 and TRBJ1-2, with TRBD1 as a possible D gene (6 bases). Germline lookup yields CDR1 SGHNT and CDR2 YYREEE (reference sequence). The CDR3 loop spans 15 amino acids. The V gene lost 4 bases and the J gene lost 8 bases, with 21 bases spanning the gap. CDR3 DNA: TGTGCCAGCAGCCCTCAGGGGACCCTCATTTTGGGCTACACCTTC. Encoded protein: CASSPQGTLILGYTF.

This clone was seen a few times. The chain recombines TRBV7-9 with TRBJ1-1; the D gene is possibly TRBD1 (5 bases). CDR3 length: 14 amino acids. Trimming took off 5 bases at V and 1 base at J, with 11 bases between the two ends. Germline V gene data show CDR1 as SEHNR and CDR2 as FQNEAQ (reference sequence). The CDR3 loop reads CASSPFGGNTEAFF. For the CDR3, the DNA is TGTGCCAGCAGCCCGTTTGGGGGGAACACTGAAGCTTTCTTT.